The present T cell receptor (beta chain) was sequenced within a study of T-cell reconstitution after alpha-beta-depleted transplantation in children. Study results and caveats: Several hundred graft clones that had expanded were reportedly the source of alpha-beta T cells about two months after transplant.

Germline lookup yields CDR1 SEHNR and CDR2 FQNEAQ (reference sequence). There are 12 residues in the CDR3. Deletions cut 8 bases from V and 2 bases from J, with 9 bases between. Unique molecular identifiers featured in how the TCRbeta library was prepared. Via MiXCR, TCRdb re-called the PCR reads, giving one row per CDR3 protein. The table lists 700,000 to 950,000 distinct CDR3 sequences, approximately 15% of them singletons. Concerning this clonotype itself: As yet, its antigen is unknown.

Sample: PBMCs, mostly from graft donor cells, taken 360 days after TCRalphabeta/CD19-depleted stem cell transplant. This clonotype was sampled from a male patient younger than 18 who had a stem cell transplant for acute lymphoblastic leukemia, so the T cells may come from the graft donor. The chain employs TRBV7-9 and TRBJ1-1; D unclear. CDR3 sequence reads: CASQPDNTEAFF. Here the CDR3 DNA reads TGTGCCAGCCAACCTGATAACACTGAAGCTTTCTTT.